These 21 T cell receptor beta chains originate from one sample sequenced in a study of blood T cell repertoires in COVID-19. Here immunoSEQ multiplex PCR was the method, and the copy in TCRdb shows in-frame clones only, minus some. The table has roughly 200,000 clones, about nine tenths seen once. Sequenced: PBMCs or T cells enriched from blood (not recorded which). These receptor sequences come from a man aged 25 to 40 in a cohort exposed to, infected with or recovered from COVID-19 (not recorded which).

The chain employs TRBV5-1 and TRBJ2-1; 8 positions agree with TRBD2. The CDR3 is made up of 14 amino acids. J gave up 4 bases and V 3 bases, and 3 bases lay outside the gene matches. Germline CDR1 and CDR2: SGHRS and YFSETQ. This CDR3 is CASSSTSGYNEQFF. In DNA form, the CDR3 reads TGCGCCAGCAGCTCCACTAGCGGATACAATGAGCAGTTCTTC.

The CDR3 bases are TGTGCCAGCAGTGGTAGGGACAGGGTTCAATATGGCTACACCTTC. Translating gives CASSGRDRVQYGYTF. The chain carries TRBV9 and TRBJ1-2, with 9 bases lining up with TRBD1. The CDR3 sequence is 15 residues long. The J segment lost 5 bases and the V segment lost 5 bases, leaving 10 bases of the junction unmatched. Germline-derived CDR1 and CDR2 are SGDLS and YYNGEE. The full variable domain, rest sourced from reference TRBV9 and TRBJ1-2, is DSGVTQTPKHLITATGQRVTLRCSPRSGDLSVYWYQQSLDQGLQFLIQYYNGEERAKGNILERFSAQQFPDLHSELNLSSLELGDSALYFCASSGRDRVQYGYTFGSGTRLTVV.

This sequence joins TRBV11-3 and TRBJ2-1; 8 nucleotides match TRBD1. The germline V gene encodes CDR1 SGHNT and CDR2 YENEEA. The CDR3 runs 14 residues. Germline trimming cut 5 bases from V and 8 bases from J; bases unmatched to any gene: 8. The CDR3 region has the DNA TGTGCCAGCAGCCCTCGCCCGACAGGGGATGAGCAGTTCTTC. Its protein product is CASSPRPTGDEQFF.

The DNA of the CDR3 is TGTGCCACCAGTGATCCAGCGTCCTCTGGGGCCAACGTCCTGACTTTC. The encoded protein is CATSDPASSGANVLTF. This chain uses TRBV24-1 with TRBJ2-6; no reliable D call. The CDR3 loop spans 16 amino acids. Germline V gene data show CDR1 as KGHDR and CDR2 as SFDVKD. V was pared by 3 bases and J by 0 bases, with 8 bases between.

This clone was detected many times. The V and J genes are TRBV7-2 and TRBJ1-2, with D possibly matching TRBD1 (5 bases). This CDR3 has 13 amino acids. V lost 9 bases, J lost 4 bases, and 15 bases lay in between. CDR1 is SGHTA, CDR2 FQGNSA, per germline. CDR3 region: CASRQPKGYGYTF. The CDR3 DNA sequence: TGTGCCAGTCGACAGCCAAAGGGCTATGGCTACACCTTC.

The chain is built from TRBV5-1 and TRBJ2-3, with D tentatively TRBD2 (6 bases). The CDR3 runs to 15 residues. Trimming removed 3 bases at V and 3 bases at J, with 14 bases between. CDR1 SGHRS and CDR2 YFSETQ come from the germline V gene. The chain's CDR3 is CASSSTRLDTDTQYF. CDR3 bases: TGCGCCAGCAGCTCCACCCGACTAGATACAGATACGCAGTATTTT.

CDR3 loop: CASSKAGGEQYF. The CDR3 nucleotides are TGTGCCAGCAGCAAAGCGGGGGGAGAGCAGTACTTC. The chain uses TRBV7-9 and TRBJ2-7; TRBD2 agrees at 9 bases. Germline CDR1 is SEHNR and CDR2 is FQNEAQ (reference sequence). The CDR3 runs 12 residues. Trimming cost V 5 bases and J 7 bases; bases outside gene matches: 3.

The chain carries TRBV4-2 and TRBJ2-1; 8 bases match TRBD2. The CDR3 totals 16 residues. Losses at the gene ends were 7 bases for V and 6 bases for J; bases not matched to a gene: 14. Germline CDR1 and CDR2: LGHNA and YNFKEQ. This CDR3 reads CASMGEGASGLNEQFF. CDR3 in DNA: TGTGCCAGCATGGGCGAAGGGGCTAGCGGGCTCAATGAGCAGTTCTTC.

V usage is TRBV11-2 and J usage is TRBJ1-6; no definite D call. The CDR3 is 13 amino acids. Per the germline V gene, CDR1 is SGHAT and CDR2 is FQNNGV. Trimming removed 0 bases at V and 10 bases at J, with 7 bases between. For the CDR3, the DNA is TGTGCCAGCAGCTTAGATACACACTCACCCCTCCACTTT. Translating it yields CASSLDTHSPLHF. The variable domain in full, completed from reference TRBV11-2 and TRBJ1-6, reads EAGVAQSPRYKIIEKRQSVAFWCNPISGHATLYWYQQILGQGPKLLIQFQNNGVVDDSQLPKDRFSAERLKGVDSTLKIQPAKLEDSAVYLCASSLDTHSPLHFGNGTRLTVT.

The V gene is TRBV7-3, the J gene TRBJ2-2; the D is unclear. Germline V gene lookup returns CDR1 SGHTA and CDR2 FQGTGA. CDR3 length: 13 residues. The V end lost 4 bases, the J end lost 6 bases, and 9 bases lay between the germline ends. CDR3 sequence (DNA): TGTGCCAGCAGCTCCCCATTTCCCGGGGAGCTGTTTTTT. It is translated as CASSSPFPGELFF.

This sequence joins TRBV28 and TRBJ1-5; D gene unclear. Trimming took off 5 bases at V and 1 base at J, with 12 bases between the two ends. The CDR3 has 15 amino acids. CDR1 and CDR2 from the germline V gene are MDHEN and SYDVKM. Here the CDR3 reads CASSEGGISNQPQHF. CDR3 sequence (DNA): TGTGCCAGCAGTGAGGGAGGGATAAGCAATCAGCCCCAGCATTTT.

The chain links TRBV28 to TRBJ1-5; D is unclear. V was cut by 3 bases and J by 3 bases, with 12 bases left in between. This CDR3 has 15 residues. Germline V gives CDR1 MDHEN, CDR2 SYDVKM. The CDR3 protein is CASSLRNTYNQPQHF. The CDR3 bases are TGTGCCAGCAGTTTGAGGAACACCTACAATCAGCCCCAGCATTTT. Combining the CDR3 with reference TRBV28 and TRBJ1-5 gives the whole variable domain DVKVTQSSRYLVKRTGEKVFLECVQDMDHENMFWYRQDPGLGLRLIYFSYDVKMKEKGDIPEGYSVSREKKERFSLILESASTNQTSMYLCASSLRNTYNQPQHFGDGTRLSIL.

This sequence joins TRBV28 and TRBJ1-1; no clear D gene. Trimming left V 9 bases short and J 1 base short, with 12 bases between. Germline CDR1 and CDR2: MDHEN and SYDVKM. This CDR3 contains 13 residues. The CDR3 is CASFPGRNTEAFF. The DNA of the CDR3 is TGTGCCAGTTTCCCCGGTCGGAACACTGAAGCTTTCTTT.

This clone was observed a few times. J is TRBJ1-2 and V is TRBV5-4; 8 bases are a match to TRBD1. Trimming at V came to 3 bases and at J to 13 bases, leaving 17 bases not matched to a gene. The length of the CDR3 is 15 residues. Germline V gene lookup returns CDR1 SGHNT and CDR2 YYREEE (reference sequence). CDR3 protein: CASSWTGYGEVPPTF. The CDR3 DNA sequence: TGTGCCAGCAGCTGGACAGGGTATGGGGAGGTCCCGCCCACCTTC.

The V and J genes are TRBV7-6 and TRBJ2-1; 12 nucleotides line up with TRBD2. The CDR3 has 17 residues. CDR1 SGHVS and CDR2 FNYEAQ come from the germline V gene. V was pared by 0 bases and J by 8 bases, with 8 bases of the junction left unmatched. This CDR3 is CASSLAVRTSGNDEQFF. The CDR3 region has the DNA TGTGCCAGCAGCTTAGCAGTTCGGACTAGCGGGAACGATGAGCAGTTCTTC.

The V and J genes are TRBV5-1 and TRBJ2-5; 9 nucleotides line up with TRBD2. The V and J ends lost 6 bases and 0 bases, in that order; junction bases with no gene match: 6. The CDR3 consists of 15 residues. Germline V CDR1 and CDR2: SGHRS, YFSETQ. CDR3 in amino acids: CASTGGRDYQETQYF. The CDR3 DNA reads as TGCGCCAGCACAGGCGGGAGGGATTACCAAGAGACCCAGTACTTC. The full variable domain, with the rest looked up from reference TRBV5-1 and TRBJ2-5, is KAGVTQTPRYLIKTRGQQVTLSCSPISGHRSVSWYQQTPGQGLQFLFEYFSETQRNKGNFPGRFSGRQFSNSRSEMNVSTLELGDSALYLCASTGGRDYQETQYFGPGTRLLVL.

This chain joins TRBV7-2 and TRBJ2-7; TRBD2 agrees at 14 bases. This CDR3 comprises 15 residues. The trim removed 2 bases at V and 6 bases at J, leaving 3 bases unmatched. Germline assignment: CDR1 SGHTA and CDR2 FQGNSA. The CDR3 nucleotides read TGTGCCAGCAGCTTAAGAGGACTAGCGGGAGGCGAGCAGTACTTC. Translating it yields CASSLRGLAGGEQYF.

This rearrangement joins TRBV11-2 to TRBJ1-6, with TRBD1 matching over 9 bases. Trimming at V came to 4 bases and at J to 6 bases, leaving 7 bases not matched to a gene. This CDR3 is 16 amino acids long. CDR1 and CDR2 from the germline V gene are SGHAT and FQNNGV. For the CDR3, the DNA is TGTGCCAGCAGCTCCCCTTCGGGACAGGGTAATTCACCCCTCCACTTT. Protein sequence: CASSSPSGQGNSPLHF.

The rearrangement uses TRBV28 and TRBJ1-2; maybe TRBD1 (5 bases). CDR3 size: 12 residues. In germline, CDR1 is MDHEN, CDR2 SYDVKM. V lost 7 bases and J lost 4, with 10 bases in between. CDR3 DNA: TGTGCCAGCACGGGGGGAATCTATGGCTACACCTTC. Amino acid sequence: CASTGGIYGYTF.

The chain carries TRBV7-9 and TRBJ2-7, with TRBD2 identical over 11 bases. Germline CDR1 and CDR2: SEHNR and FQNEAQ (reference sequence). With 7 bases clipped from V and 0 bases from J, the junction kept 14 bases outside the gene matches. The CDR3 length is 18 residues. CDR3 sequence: CASTGPGLAVTPSYEQYF. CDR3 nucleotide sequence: TGTGCCAGCACCGGACCGGGACTAGCGGTCACCCCCTCCTACGAGCAGTACTTC.

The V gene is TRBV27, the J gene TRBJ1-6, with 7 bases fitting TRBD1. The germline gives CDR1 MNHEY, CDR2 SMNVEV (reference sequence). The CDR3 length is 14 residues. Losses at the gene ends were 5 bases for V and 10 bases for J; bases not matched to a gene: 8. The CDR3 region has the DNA TGTGCCAGCAGTAGCTACAGGGGAACCTCACCCCTCCACTTT. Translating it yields CASSSYRGTSPLHF.